The 26 T cell receptor beta chains presented below share a single source sample, sequenced in a study of T-cell memory formation after mild COVID-19. TCRdb ran MiXCR on the 5' RACE reads and lists one entry per CDR3 protein. The repertoire has approximately 100,000 distinct CDR3 sequences, around a quarter of them found once; the top ten carry about 40%. The sample comprised PBMCs or a T cell subset sorted from them (not recorded which). All receptors come from a man in his late teens or twenties who had mild COVID-19 (a few samples of this study predate the infection). Cell type and time point are not known.

This clonotype occurred a few times. This chain links TRBV29-1 with TRBJ2-2; D is unclear. This CDR3 is built from 12 residues. In germline, CDR1 is SQVTM, CDR2 ANQGSEA. With 6 bases removed from V and 0 bases from J, the gap between germline ends came to 5 bases. The CDR3 reads CSVNTNTGELFF. The DNA of the CDR3 is TGCAGCGTGAATACGAACACCGGGGAGCTGTTTTTT.

This clonotype has only a few counts. This sequence joins TRBV4-3 and TRBJ2-6; D unresolved. Germline V lookup: CDR1 LGHNA, CDR2 YSLEER. The CDR3 loop spans 17 amino acids. V was clipped by 0 bases and J by 0 bases, with 9 bases between them. CDR3 sequence: CASSQDSGSSGANVLTF. The CDR3 DNA reads TGCGCCAGCAGCCAAGATTCGGGTAGCTCTGGGGCCAACGTCCTGACTTTC.

This clonotype was observed a few times. CDR3 DNA sequence: TGTGCCAGCAGTTGGGGGGGCGCAGATACGCAGTATTTT. Residues: CASSWGGADTQYF. The chain has TRBV6-2 or TRBV6-3 and TRBJ2-3; the D gene is possibly TRBD2 (7 bases). The CDR3 covers 13 residues. Trimming took 4 bases from V and 4 from J, leaving 9 bases between them. The germline CDR1 and CDR2 sequences are MNHEY and SVGEGT.

This clonotype was seen repeatedly, ten times or more. The chain is built from TRBV6-5 and TRBJ2-5; 7 positions match TRBD2. The CDR3 is made up of 14 amino acids. Per germline, CDR1 MNHEY and CDR2 SVGAGI. With V trimmed by 5 bases and J by 1 base, 4 bases remained unmatched. This CDR3 reads CASSTRGSQETQYF. The CDR3 region has the DNA TGTGCCAGCAGTACACGCGGGAGCCAAGAGACCCAGTACTTC.

A few counts support this clonotype. This chain links TRBV5-6 with TRBJ1-2; D gene uncertain. With 3 bases removed from V and 6 bases from J, the gap between germline ends came to 18 bases. Germline values: CDR1 SGHDT, CDR2 YYEEEE. The CDR3 contains 15 residues. The CDR3 loop is CASSWRRLESNGYTF. DNA for the CDR3: TGTGCCAGCAGCTGGCGCCGGCTAGAGTCCAATGGCTACACCTTC.

For the CDR3, the DNA is TGTGCCAGCAGAAAGAGCCTCGGCACAGATACGCAGTATTTT. This sequence encodes CASRKSLGTDTQYF. This chain links TRBV12-3 or TRBV12-4 with TRBJ2-3, with D unresolved. The CDR3 extends over 14 amino acids. V lost 6 bases, J lost 1 base, and 11 bases lay in between.

The rearrangement joins TRBV9 to TRBJ2-7; D is unresolved. From germline, CDR1 is SGDLS and CDR2 YYNGEE. CDR3 length: 10 amino acids. V shed 5 bases and J shed 7 bases, with 7 bases lying between them. This chain's CDR3 is CASRWGEQYF. CDR3 nucleotide sequence: TGTGCCAGCAGGTGGGGTGAGCAGTACTTC. The full variable domain, in which reference TRBV9 and TRBJ2-7 provide the parts outside the CDR3, is DSGVTQTPKHLITATGQRVTLRCSPRSGDLSVYWYQQSLDQGLQFLIQYYNGEERAKGNILERFSAQQFPDLHSELNLSSLELGDSALYFCASRWGEQYFGPGTRLTVT.

This clonotype was picked up a small number of times. The chain couples TRBV12-3 or TRBV12-4 to TRBJ2-7; D may be TRBD1 (6 bases). The ends were cut back, 5 bases at V and 4 bases at J, with 15 bases in the middle. This CDR3 is 14 amino acids long. CDR3 in amino acids: CASSPGAGDYEQYF. The CDR3 DNA reads as TGTGCCAGCAGTCCAGGGGCAGGGGATTACGAGCAGTACTTC.

The chain couples TRBV5-1 to TRBJ2-1; 10 nucleotides line up with TRBD1. Germline V gives CDR1 SGHRS, CDR2 YFSETQ. Trimming took 3 bases from V and 9 from J; bases not matched to a gene: 9. The CDR3 extends over 15 amino acids. The CDR3 bases are TGCGCCAGCAGCTCCGGACAGGGGGAAGGGGGTGAGCAGTTCTTC. Translation gives CASSSGQGEGGEQFF. The full variable domain, its missing parts supplied by reference TRBV5-1 and TRBJ2-1, is KAGVTQTPRYLIKTRGQQVTLSCSPISGHRSVSWYQQTPGQGLQFLFEYFSETQRNKGNFPGRFSGRQFSNSRSEMNVSTLELGDSALYLCASSSGQGEGGEQFFGPGTRLTVL.

The chain recombines TRBV6-2 or TRBV6-3 with TRBJ1-1; the D is unclear. This CDR3 comprises 12 residues. V lost 0 bases and J 7 bases, leaving 6 bases between the germline ends. Looked up from germline, CDR1 is MNHEY and CDR2 is SVGEGT. The DNA of the CDR3 is TGTGCCAGCAGTTACTCGGTCGGTGAAGCTTTCTTT. Its protein product is CASSYSVGEAFF.

The genes are TRBV27 and TRBJ2-5; 11 nucleotides match TRBD2. V gave up 3 bases and J gave up 7 bases; unmatched junction bases: 10. The CDR3 spans 16 residues. CDR1 MNHEY and CDR2 SMNVEV come from the germline V gene (reference sequence). The CDR3 is CASSFSTSGVLGTQYF. CDR3 DNA: TGTGCCAGCAGTTTCTCGACTAGCGGGGTCCTGGGGACCCAGTACTTC.

J is TRBJ1-2 and V is TRBV7-9; weak D call: TRBD1 (5 bases). The germline CDR1 and CDR2 sequences are SEHNR and FQNEAQ (reference sequence). The CDR3 has 13 residues. V was pared by 1 base and J by 6 bases, with 9 bases between. The CDR3 region is CASSLGGAHGYTF. The CDR3 nucleotides read TGTGCCAGCAGCTTAGGAGGGGCCCATGGCTACACCTTC.

This clonotype has just a few counts. V usage is TRBV29-1 and J usage is TRBJ2-1; 8 nucleotides line up with TRBD1. Per germline, CDR1 SQVTM and CDR2 ANQGSEA. The CDR3 consists of 10 residues. The junction had 3 bases not matched to a gene; V was cut back by 4 bases and J by 13 bases. CDR3 amino acids: CSVGGQVQFF. For the CDR3, the DNA is TGCAGCGTTGGGGGACAGGTCCAGTTCTTC.

This chain connects TRBV10-3 to TRBJ1-2; TRBD1 matches 7 bases. The CDR3 is made up of 14 amino acids. With 6 bases clipped from V and 5 bases from J, the junction kept 9 bases outside the gene matches. CDR1 is ENHRY and CDR2 is SYGVKD in the germline V gene. This chain's CDR3 is CAIRRDRAYYGYTF. The CDR3 nucleotides are TGTGCCATCAGACGGGACAGAGCCTATTATGGCTACACCTTC.

Only a few counts were recorded for this clonotype. V usage is TRBV15 and J usage is TRBJ2-3; the D gene is possibly TRBD2 (6 bases). This CDR3 has 16 amino acids. With 0 bases removed from V and 0 bases from J, the gap between germline ends came to 10 bases. Germline CDR1 is LNHNV and CDR2 is YYDKDF (reference sequence). The CDR3 sequence is CATSRESSGSTDTQYF. In DNA form, the CDR3 reads TGTGCCACCAGCAGAGAGAGTAGCGGAAGCACAGATACGCAGTATTTT.

The J gene is TRBJ2-2, the V gene TRBV5-1; perhaps D is TRBD1 or TRBD2 (5 bases each). Per germline, CDR1 SGHRS and CDR2 YFSETQ. Trimming shortened V by 9 bases and J by 5 bases, and 14 bases separated the two germline ends. This CDR3 contains 13 residues. CDR3 sequence reads: CAKGTLRTGELFF. CDR3 in DNA: TGCGCCAAAGGGACCCTGAGGACCGGGGAGCTGTTTTTT.

This clonotype has a handful of counts. This chain links TRBV11-2 with TRBJ2-7, with D unresolved. This CDR3 contains 11 residues. From germline, CDR1 is SGHAT and CDR2 FQNNGV. V was cut by 5 bases and J by 3 bases, with 5 bases left in between. The CDR3 coding sequence is TGTGCCAGCAGCCTAATCTACGAGCAGTACTTC. Protein product: CASSLIYEQYF.

The rearrangement uses TRBV12-3 or TRBV12-4 and TRBJ1-2; D is unresolved. With 3 bases removed from V and 4 bases from J, the gap between germline ends came to 9 bases. The CDR3 runs to 13 residues. The CDR3 here is CASSFQEIYGYTF. The CDR3 DNA is TGTGCCAGCAGTTTTCAGGAGATCTATGGCTACACCTTC.

This clonotype was detected only a few times. The chain joins TRBV14 to TRBJ1-1, with D possibly being TRBD1 (6 bases). With 4 bases removed from V and 3 bases from J, the gap between germline ends came to 15 bases. Germline loops: CDR1 SGHDN, CDR2 FVKESK. The CDR3 contains 15 residues. CDR3 in amino acids: CASSPHRVIDTEAFF. The CDR3 nucleotides read TGTGCCAGCAGCCCACACAGGGTCATTGACACTGAAGCTTTCTTT.

In its sample, this clonotype was seen a few times. The rearrangement links TRBV6-5 to TRBJ1-2, with D possibly being TRBD1 (5 bases). The V end lost 7 bases, the J end lost 8 bases, and 14 bases lay between the germline ends. The CDR3 has 12 amino acids. Germline CDR1 and CDR2: MNHEY and SVGAGI. The CDR3 is CASTHGGVGYTF. CDR3 in DNA: TGTGCCAGCACCCACGGGGGGGTCGGCTACACCTTC.

The genes are TRBV18 and TRBJ2-7, with TRBD1 matching 9 bases. Germline CDR1 is KGHSH and CDR2 is LQKENI. Trimming removed 4 bases from V and 5 bases from J; junction bases left unmatched: 6. The CDR3 contains 14 residues. The CDR3 DNA sequence: TGTGCCAGCTCACTCCGGGACAGGGTGAACGAGCAGTACTTC. Translating it yields CASSLRDRVNEQYF. Drawing the rest from reference TRBV18 and TRBJ2-7, the complete variable domain is NAGVMQNPRHLVRRRGQEARLRCSPMKGHSHVYWYRQLPEEGLKFMVYLQKENIIDESGMPKERFSAEFPKEGPSILRIQQVVRGDSAAYFCASSLRDRVNEQYFGPGTRLTVT.

This chain links TRBV19 with TRBJ1-1; 7 bases line up with TRBD1. Germline trimming cut 2 bases from V and 7 bases from J; bases unmatched to any gene: 16. From germline, CDR1 is LNHDA and CDR2 SQIVND (reference sequence). The CDR3 runs 17 residues. CDR3 protein: CASSILRTGQRGREAFF. The CDR3 nucleotides read TGTGCCAGTAGTATACTGAGAACGGGACAGAGGGGGCGTGAAGCTTTCTTT.

The chain couples TRBV7-9 to TRBJ2-6; D unresolved. Germline lookup yields CDR1 SEHNR and CDR2 FQNEAQ (reference sequence). V gave up 4 bases and J gave up 2 bases, with 3 bases separating them. The CDR3 is made up of 13 amino acids. The CDR3 region has the DNA TGTGCCAGCAGCTCGGCTGGGGCCAACGTCCTGACTTTC. Amino acid sequence: CASSSAGANVLTF.

This clonotype has a count of ten or more. This chain connects TRBV12-3 or TRBV12-4 to TRBJ1-1; D uncertain. This CDR3 is 13 amino acids long. Trimming took off 1 base at V and 1 base at J, with 4 bases between the two ends. The CDR3 nucleotides are TGTGCCAGCAGTTTAGGACCGAACACTGAAGCTTTCTTT. Encoded protein: CASSLGPNTEAFF.

This clonotype came up a few times. The chain combines TRBV3-1 with TRBJ2-3; D gene ambiguous. The germline V gene encodes CDR1 LGHDT and CDR2 YNNKEL (reference sequence). The CDR3 is made up of 17 amino acids. The V end lost 0 bases, the J end lost 1 base, and 14 bases lay between the germline ends. The CDR3 nucleotides read TGTGCCAGCAGCCAAGATCAACGTCGGGCTGGCACAGATACGCAGTATTTT. Translation: CASSQDQRRAGTDTQYF.

The chain links TRBV18 to TRBJ2-7; 8 positions agree with TRBD2. The germline CDR1 and CDR2 sequences are KGHSH and LQKENI. The ends lost 6 bases at V and 4 bases at J; junction bases unmatched: 8. The CDR3 loop spans 14 amino acids. The CDR3 nucleotides are TGTGCCAGCTCCCTTTGGCGGGGGGTTTACGAGCAGTACTTC. Residues: CASSLWRGVYEQYF.